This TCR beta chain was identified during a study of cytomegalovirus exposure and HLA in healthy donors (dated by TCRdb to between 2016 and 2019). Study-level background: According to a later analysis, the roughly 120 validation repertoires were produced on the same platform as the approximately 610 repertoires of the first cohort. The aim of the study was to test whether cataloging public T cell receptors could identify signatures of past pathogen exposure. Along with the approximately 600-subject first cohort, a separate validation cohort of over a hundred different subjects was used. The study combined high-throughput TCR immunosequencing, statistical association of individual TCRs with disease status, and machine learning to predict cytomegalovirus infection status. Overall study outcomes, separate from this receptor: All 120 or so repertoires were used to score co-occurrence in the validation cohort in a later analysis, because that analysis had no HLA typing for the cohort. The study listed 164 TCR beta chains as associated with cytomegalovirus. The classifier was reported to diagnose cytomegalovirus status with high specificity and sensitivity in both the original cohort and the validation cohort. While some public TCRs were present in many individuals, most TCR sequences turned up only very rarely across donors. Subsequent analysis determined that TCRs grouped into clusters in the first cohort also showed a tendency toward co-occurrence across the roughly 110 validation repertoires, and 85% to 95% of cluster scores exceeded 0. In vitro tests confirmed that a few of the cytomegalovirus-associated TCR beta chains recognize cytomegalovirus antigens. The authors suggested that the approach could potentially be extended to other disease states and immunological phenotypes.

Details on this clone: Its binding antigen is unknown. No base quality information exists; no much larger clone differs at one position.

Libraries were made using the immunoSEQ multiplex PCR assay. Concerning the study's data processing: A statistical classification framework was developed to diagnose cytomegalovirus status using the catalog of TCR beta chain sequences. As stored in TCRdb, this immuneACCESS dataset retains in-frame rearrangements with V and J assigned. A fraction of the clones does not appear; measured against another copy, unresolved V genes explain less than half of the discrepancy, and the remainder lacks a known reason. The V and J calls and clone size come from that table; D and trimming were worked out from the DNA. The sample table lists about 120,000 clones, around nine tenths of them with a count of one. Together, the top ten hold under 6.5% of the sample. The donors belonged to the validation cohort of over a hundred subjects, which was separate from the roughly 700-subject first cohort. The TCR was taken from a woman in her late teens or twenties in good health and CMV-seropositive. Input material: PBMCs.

The CDR3 amino acid sequence is: CASSALTGYNSPLHF. The DNA sequence is as follows: TGTGCCAGCAGCGCATTGACAGGCTATAATTCACCCCTCCACTTT. Recombination linked TRBV5-5 to TRBJ1-6; TRBD1 is a possible D gene, resting on 6 matching bases. The CDR3 numbers 15 residues from cysteine through phenylalanine. Here the CDR3 DNA is all that survives: 45 bases in frame from base 1. The germline V gene (reference sequence) specifies SGHKS as CDR1 and YYEKEE as CDR2. At the junction V is shortened by 4 bases and J by 3 bases, with 11 bases in between. Reference TRBV5-5 and TRBJ1-6 genes cover what lies past the CDR3, so the full variable domain is DAGVTQSPTHLIKTRGQQVTLRCSPISGHKSVSWYQQVLGQGPQFIFQYYEKEERGRGNFPDRFSARQFPNYSSELNVNALLLGDSALYLCASSALTGYNSPLHFGNGTRLTVT.